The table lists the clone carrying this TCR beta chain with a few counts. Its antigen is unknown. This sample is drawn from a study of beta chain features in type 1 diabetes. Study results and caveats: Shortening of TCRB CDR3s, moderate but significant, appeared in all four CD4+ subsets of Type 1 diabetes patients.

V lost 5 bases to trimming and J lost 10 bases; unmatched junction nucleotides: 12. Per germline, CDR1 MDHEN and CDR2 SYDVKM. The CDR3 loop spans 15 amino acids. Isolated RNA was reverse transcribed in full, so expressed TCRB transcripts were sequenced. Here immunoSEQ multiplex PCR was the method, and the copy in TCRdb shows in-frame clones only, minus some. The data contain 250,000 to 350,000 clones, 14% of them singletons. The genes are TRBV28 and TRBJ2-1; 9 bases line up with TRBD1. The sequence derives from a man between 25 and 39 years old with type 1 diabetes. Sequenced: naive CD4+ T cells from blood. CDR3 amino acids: CASSRRDRVLGEQFF. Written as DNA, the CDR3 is TGTGCCAGCAGTCGCCGGGACAGGGTCTTGGGGGAGCAGTTCTTC.